One and the same sample provided the 28 T cell receptor beta chains below, sequenced in a study of spatial heterogeneity in lung cancer. Via MiXCR, TCRdb re-called the 5' RACE reads, giving one row per CDR3 protein. Of more than 35,000 distinct CDR3 sequences listed, roughly 5.2% are singletons. Time point: sample taken at primary tumor resection. Sequencing used PBMCs, obtained at surgery. The receptor set was obtained from a female donor with early-stage non-small cell lung cancer.

At least ten counts were recorded for this clonotype. The V gene is TRBV7-2, the J gene TRBJ1-2, with 11 bases fitting TRBD1. V was clipped by 5 bases and J by 5 bases; unmatched bases: 7. The CDR3 extends over 15 amino acids. Germline CDR1 reads SGHTA; CDR2 reads FQGNSA. This CDR3 reads CASSARTGGRYGYTF. The DNA of the CDR3 is TGTGCCAGCAGCGCCCGGACAGGGGGCCGTTATGGCTACACCTTC.

This clonotype came up many times. The chain combines TRBV20-1 with TRBJ1-1; no clear D gene. The CDR3 has 14 amino acids. Germline V gene data show CDR1 as DFQATT and CDR2 as SNEGSKA (reference sequence). The V gene lost 0 bases and the J gene lost 5 bases, with 13 bases spanning the gap. CDR3 DNA: TGCAGTGCTAGAGATGCAGGCACTGGGACTGAAGCTTTCTTT. This gives the protein CSARDAGTGTEAFF.

A few counts support this clonotype. The chain links TRBV5-4 to TRBJ1-2; D is ambiguous. The CDR3 spans 14 residues. Germline CDR1 and CDR2: SGHNT and YYREEE (reference sequence). Trimming pared 7 bases from V and 5 bases from J, leaving 18 bases between. The CDR3 is CASLGVARIYGYTF. DNA of the CDR3: TGTGCCAGCCTAGGTGTGGCGAGAATTTATGGCTACACCTTC.

This clonotype was recorded many times. The chain is built from TRBV29-1 and TRBJ2-5; 8 bases match TRBD1. Losses at the gene ends were 6 bases for V and 5 bases for J; bases not matched to a gene: 8. Germline V gene data show CDR1 as SQVTM and CDR2 as ANQGSEA. The CDR3 sequence is 13 residues long. Here the CDR3 DNA reads TGCAGCGTGCGACAGGGGAAGCGGGAGACCCAGTACTTC. Translated: CSVRQGKRETQYF.

This clonotype was seen ten or more times. The genes are TRBV6-5 and TRBJ2-7; unclear D gene. Trimming left V 3 bases short and J 6 bases short, with 21 bases between. CDR1 and CDR2 from the germline V gene are MNHEY and SVGAGI. The CDR3 has 16 residues. The CDR3 is CASSYTRFALPREQYF. The CDR3 DNA reads as TGTGCCAGCAGTTATACCCGGTTTGCTTTACCTCGCGAGCAGTACTTC.

This clonotype was recorded at least ten times. The chain employs TRBV12-3 or TRBV12-4 and TRBJ1-4, with D unresolved. With 6 bases removed from V and 4 bases from J, the gap between germline ends came to 9 bases. CDR3 length: 13 residues. The CDR3 DNA reads TGTGCCAGCAGGAGGCGGTTTAATGAAAAACTGTTTTTT. It encodes CASRRRFNEKLFF.

This clonotype was seen many times. This chain's CDR3 is CSATDRGNEKLFF. DNA of the CDR3: TGCAGTGCTACAGACAGGGGTAATGAAAAACTGTTTTTT. V is TRBV20-1 and J is TRBJ1-4; 8 nucleotides line up with TRBD1. The germline CDR1 and CDR2 sequences are DFQATT and SNEGSKA (reference sequence). This CDR3 has 13 residues. With V trimmed by 4 bases and J by 4 bases, 2 bases remained unmatched.

This chain joins TRBV18 and TRBJ1-4, with D tentatively TRBD1 (5 bases). This CDR3 region has 13 residues. Trimming cost V 8 bases and J 8 bases, with 15 bases left between them. Germline CDR1 is KGHSH and CDR2 is LQKENI. The CDR3, as DNA: TGTGCCAGCACTTCTGGGGCAGTCGAAAAACTGTTTTTT. The encoded protein is CASTSGAVEKLFF. The entire variable domain, with the rest obtained from reference TRBV18 and TRBJ1-4, is as follows: NAGVMQNPRHLVRRRGQEARLRCSPMKGHSHVYWYRQLPEEGLKFMVYLQKENIIDESGMPKERFSAEFPKEGPSILRIQQVVRGDSAAYFCASTSGAVEKLFFGSGTQLSVL.

This clonotype was observed many times. The chain uses TRBV7-9 and TRBJ2-3; D gene uncertain. Trimming left V 2 bases short and J 4 bases short, with 10 bases between. CDR3 length: 14 residues. Germline loops: CDR1 SEHNR, CDR2 FQNEAQ (reference sequence). The CDR3 is CASSLTLGPDTQYF. CDR3 bases: TGTGCCAGCAGCTTAACTCTAGGGCCAGATACGCAGTATTTT.

This clonotype was observed a handful of times. The chain couples TRBV10-1 to TRBJ2-3; D tentatively fits TRBD1 or TRBD2 (5 bases each). Trimming left V 6 bases short and J 14 bases short, with 18 bases between. CDR3 size: 12 residues. The germline V gene has CDR1 WNHNN and CDR2 SYGVQD (reference sequence). The CDR3 is CASRGVGVKLYF. CDR3 nucleotide sequence: TGCGCCAGCAGGGGAGTGGGGGTCAAGTTGTATTTT.

The sample holds many counts of this clonotype. CDR3 coding DNA: TGCAGTGCTAGACTCGGGACTAGCGGAACCTACGAGCAGTACTTC. It encodes CSARLGTSGTYEQYF. The chain couples TRBV20-1 to TRBJ2-7; 11 bases map to TRBD2. The CDR3 is 15 residues long. Germline V gene data show CDR1 as DFQATT and CDR2 as SNEGSKA (reference sequence). V shed 2 bases and J 2 bases; nucleotides not matched to a gene: 5.

This clonotype was seen a few times. The chain has TRBV10-3 and TRBJ2-3; 14 nucleotides agree with TRBD2. The V gene's germline CDR1 is ENHRY and CDR2 SYGVKD. V lost 2 bases to trimming and J lost 0 bases; unmatched junction nucleotides: 4. This CDR3 region has 18 residues. This chain's CDR3 is CAISEGLAGGPSTDTQYF. Written as DNA, the CDR3 is TGTGCCATCAGTGAGGGACTAGCGGGGGGCCCTAGCACAGATACGCAGTATTTT.

This clonotype appeared many times. The chain combines TRBV28 with TRBJ1-6, with a weak D call TRBD1 (5 bases). Deletions cut 8 bases from V and 11 bases from J, with 13 bases between. Germline CDR1 reads MDHEN; CDR2 reads SYDVKM. CDR3 length: 12 amino acids. The CDR3 sequence is CASGTGTPPLHF. The CDR3 bases are TGTGCCAGCGGTACCGGGACGCCACCCCTCCACTTT.

This clonotype was observed many times. The chain joins TRBV9 to TRBJ2-3; 10 positions agree with TRBD2. V shed 0 bases, J shed 6 bases, and the junction held 19 bases outside the gene matches. CDR3 length equals 20 residues. Germline CDR1 reads SGDLS; CDR2 reads YYNGEE. In nucleotides, the CDR3 is TGTGCCAGCAGCGTAGACGGAACTAGCGGGGCCGCTGCCCCCACCGATACGCAGTATTTT. It codes for CASSVDGTSGAAAPTDTQYF.

This clonotype was picked up many times. This chain connects TRBV10-3 to TRBJ1-1; D is possibly TRBD1 (6 bases). The V end lost 7 bases, the J end lost 1 base, and 13 bases lay between the germline ends. There are 14 residues in the CDR3. Germline-derived CDR1 and CDR2 are ENHRY and SYGVKD. Written as DNA, the CDR3 is TGTGCCATCATGGTAGGCAGGGGGAACACTGAAGCTTTCTTT. Translating gives CAIMVGRGNTEAFF.

This clonotype was counted between two and nine times. The CDR3 DNA sequence: TGCGCCAGCGGGGAGGGCGGCCTGGAGACCCAGTACTTC. Translating gives CASGEGGLETQYF. The chain combines TRBV10-1 with TRBJ2-5; 7 nucleotides align to TRBD2. This CDR3 has 13 amino acids. J lost 5 bases, V lost 8 bases, and 8 bases had no gene match. The germline gives CDR1 WNHNN, CDR2 SYGVQD (reference sequence).

This clonotype was detected a few times. The chain has TRBV15 and TRBJ1-1, with D unresolved. Germline V gene sequence: CDR1 LNHNV, CDR2 YYDKDF (reference sequence). The CDR3 sequence is 15 residues long. V was cut by 0 bases and J by 1 base, with 9 bases left in between. The CDR3 region has the DNA TGTGCCACCAGCAGAGATCGGGCACCGAACACTGAAGCTTTCTTT. Protein: CATSRDRAPNTEAFF.

This clonotype was counted many times. The chain combines TRBV3-1 with TRBJ1-4, with D possibly matching TRBD1 (5 bases). The V end lost 4 bases, the J end lost 8 bases, and 20 bases lay between the germline ends. Germline CDR1 reads LGHDT; CDR2 reads YNNKEL (reference sequence). The length of the CDR3 is 16 residues. The CDR3 region is CASSPDWDDEGEKLFF. CDR3 in DNA: TGTGCCAGCAGCCCCGACTGGGACGATGAGGGGGAAAAACTGTTTTTT. The full variable domain, with the rest looked up from reference TRBV3-1 and TRBJ1-4, is DTAVSQTPKYLVTQMGNDKSIKCEQNLGHDTMYWYKQDSKKFLKIMFSYNNKELIINETVPNRFSPKSPDKAHLNLHINSLELGDSAVYFCASSPDWDDEGEKLFFGSGTQLSVL.

This clonotype occurred many times. The V gene is TRBV28, the J gene TRBJ2-1; 7 nucleotides line up with TRBD1. The CDR3 consists of 15 residues. V shed 8 bases and J 8 bases; nucleotides not matched to a gene: 15. Germline lookup yields CDR1 MDHEN and CDR2 SYDVKM. Here the CDR3 DNA reads TGTGCCAGCTCCCCCTTGGAACAGGGGAGCGATGAGCAGTTCTTC. Its translation is CASSPLEQGSDEQFF.

This clonotype was detected a few times. The chain joins TRBV6-2 or TRBV6-3 to TRBJ1-1, with D perhaps TRBD1 (6 bases). This CDR3 region has 13 residues. V was shortened by 4 bases and J by 5 bases, with 11 bases between the two germline ends. CDR1 MNHEY and CDR2 SVGEGT come from the germline V gene. CDR3 amino acids: CASSFDRWTEAFF. DNA of the CDR3: TGTGCCAGCAGTTTCGACAGGTGGACTGAAGCTTTCTTT.

This clonotype was seen ten or more times. V and J are TRBV20-1 and TRBJ1-2; D is perhaps TRBD1 (6 bases). The germline CDR1 and CDR2 sequences are DFQATT and SNEGSKA (reference sequence). CDR3 length equals 11 residues. The CDR3 region is CSLIQGNGYTF. Here the CDR3 DNA reads TGCAGCCTCATTCAGGGGAATGGCTACACCTTC.

This clonotype was detected ten times or more. V is TRBV7-9 and J is TRBJ2-1; 8 bases fit TRBD2. CDR1 SEHNR and CDR2 FQNEAQ come from the germline V gene (reference sequence). This CDR3 is built from 16 residues. Trimming cost V 6 bases and J 5 bases; bases outside gene matches: 12. CDR3 sequence: CASSLQGSRGDNEQFF. Written as DNA, the CDR3 is TGTGCCAGCAGTCTACAAGGCTCGCGGGGGGACAATGAGCAGTTCTTC.

The V and J genes are TRBV5-4 and TRBJ2-5; 11 nucleotides agree with TRBD2. V dropped 0 bases and J dropped 4; count of bases not matched to a gene: 5. The length of the CDR3 is 16 residues. Germline CDR1 reads SGHNT; CDR2 reads YYREEE (reference sequence). The CDR3 region is CASSLASLAGGETQYF. The CDR3 coding sequence is TGTGCCAGCAGCTTGGCCTCGCTAGCGGGGGGAGAGACCCAGTACTTC.

This clonotype showed up many times. The V and J genes are TRBV18 and TRBJ1-1, with D possibly matching TRBD1 (5 bases). This CDR3 contains 11 residues. The V gene lost 6 bases and the J gene lost 8 bases, with 10 bases spanning the gap. Germline V gene lookup returns CDR1 KGHSH and CDR2 LQKENI. CDR3 DNA sequence: TGTGCCAGCTCGGAGGGACCAGAAGCTTTCTTT. Its translation: CASSEGPEAFF.

The table lists this clonotype with many counts. This chain links TRBV20-1 with TRBJ1-6, with D perhaps matching TRBD1 (6 bases). This CDR3 contains 15 residues. Germline lookup yields CDR1 DFQATT and CDR2 SNEGSKA (reference sequence). The germline V and J ends were trimmed by 5 bases and 5 bases, with 16 bases remaining between them. As DNA, the CDR3 is TGCAGTGCTCCGGGACAACAGGGCGATAATTCACCCCTCCACTTT. Its translation is CSAPGQQGDNSPLHF.

This clonotype has ten or more counts. This rearrangement joins TRBV5-1 to TRBJ2-6; TRBD2 might be the D (6 bases). The CDR3 totals 16 residues. Trimming removed 0 bases from V and 0 bases from J, with 7 bases in between. Germline V gene data show CDR1 as SGHRS and CDR2 as YFSETQ. The CDR3, as DNA: TGCGCCAGCAGCTTGGCCGGGAGCTCTGGGGCCAACGTCCTGACTTTC. Amino acids: CASSLAGSSGANVLTF.

This clonotype was observed many times. The V and J genes are TRBV7-9 and TRBJ1-2; D gene uncertain. CDR1 and CDR2 (germline): SEHNR, FQNEAQ (reference sequence). CDR3 length equals 13 residues. V gave up 8 bases and J gave up 7 bases, with 17 bases separating them. Written as DNA, the CDR3 is TGTGCCAGCCCCTCAGGCCGCCACAGTGGCTACACCTTC. Translated: CASPSGRHSGYTF.

This clonotype was recorded at least ten times. The chain recombines TRBV25-1 with TRBJ2-6, with D possibly TRBD1 on 6 matching bases. In germline, CDR1 is MGHDK, CDR2 SYGVNS. The V end lost 8 bases, the J end lost 1 base, and 12 bases lay between the germline ends. The length of the CDR3 is 15 residues. The CDR3 sequence: CASRAGVSGANVLTF. Here the CDR3 DNA reads TGTGCCAGCCGGGCAGGGGTATCTGGGGCCAACGTCCTGACTTTC.